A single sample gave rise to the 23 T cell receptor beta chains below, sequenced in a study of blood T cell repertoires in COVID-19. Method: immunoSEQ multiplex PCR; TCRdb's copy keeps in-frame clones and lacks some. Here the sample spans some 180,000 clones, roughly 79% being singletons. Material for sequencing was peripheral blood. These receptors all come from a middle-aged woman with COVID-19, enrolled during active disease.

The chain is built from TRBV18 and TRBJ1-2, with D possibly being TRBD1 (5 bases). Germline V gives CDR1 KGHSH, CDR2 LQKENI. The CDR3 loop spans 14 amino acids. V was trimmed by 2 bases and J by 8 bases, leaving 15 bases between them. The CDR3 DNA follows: TGTGCCAGCTCACCAGTTGAAGGGGCCTCAGGCTACACCTTC. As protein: CASSPVEGASGYTF.

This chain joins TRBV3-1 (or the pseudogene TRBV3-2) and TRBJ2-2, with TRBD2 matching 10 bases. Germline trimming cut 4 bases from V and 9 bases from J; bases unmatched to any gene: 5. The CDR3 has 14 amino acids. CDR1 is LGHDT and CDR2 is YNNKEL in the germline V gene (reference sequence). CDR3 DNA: TGTGCCAGCAGCCCCAGCGGGGGGGAACGGGAGCTGTTTTTT. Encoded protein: CASSPSGGERELFF.

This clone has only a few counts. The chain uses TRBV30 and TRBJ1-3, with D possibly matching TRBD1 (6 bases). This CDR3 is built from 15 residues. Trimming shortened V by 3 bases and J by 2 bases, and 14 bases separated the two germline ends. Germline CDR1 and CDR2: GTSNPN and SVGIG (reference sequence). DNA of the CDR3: TGTGCCTGGAGGATCAAAGGGGGAGCTGGAAACACCATATATTTT. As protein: CAWRIKGGAGNTIYF.

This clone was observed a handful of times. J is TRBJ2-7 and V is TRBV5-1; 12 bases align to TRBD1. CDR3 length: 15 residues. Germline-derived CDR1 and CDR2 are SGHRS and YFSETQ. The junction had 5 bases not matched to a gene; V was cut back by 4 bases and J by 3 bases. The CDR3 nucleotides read TGCGCCAGCAGCGCGGGGACAGGGGGCCTCTACGAGCAGTACTTC. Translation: CASSAGTGGLYEQYF.

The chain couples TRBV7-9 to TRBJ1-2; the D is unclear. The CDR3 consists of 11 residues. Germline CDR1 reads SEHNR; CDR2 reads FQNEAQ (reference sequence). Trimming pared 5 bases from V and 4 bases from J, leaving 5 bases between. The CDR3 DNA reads TGTGCCAGCAGCCCGGGCTATGGCTACACCTTC. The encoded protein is CASSPGYGYTF.

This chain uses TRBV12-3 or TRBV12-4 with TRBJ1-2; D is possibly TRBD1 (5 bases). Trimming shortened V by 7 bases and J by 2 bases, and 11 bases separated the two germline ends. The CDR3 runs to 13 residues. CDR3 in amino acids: CASTWRGNYGYTF. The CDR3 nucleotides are TGTGCCAGCACCTGGCGGGGGAACTATGGCTACACCTTC.

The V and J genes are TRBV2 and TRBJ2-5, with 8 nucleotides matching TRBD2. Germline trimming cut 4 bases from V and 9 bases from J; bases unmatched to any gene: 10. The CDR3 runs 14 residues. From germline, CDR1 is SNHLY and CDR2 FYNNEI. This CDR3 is CASSVGTSLGAQYF. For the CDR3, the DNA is TGTGCCAGCAGTGTTGGGACTAGTCTCGGAGCCCAGTACTTC.

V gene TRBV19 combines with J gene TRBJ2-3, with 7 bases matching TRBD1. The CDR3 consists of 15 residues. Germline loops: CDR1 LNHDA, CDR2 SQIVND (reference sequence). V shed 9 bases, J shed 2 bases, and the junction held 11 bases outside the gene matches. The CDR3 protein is CASDRGQDITDTQYF. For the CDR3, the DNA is TGTGCCAGCGACAGAGGACAGGACATCACAGATACGCAGTATTTT.

CDR3 sequence: CASSLTSGGGFNEQFF. CDR3 nucleotide sequence: TGTGCCAGCAGCTTGACTAGCGGGGGAGGGTTTAATGAGCAGTTCTTC. The chain combines TRBV11-2 with TRBJ2-1; 12 bases are a match to TRBD2. V lost 3 bases and J lost 7; bases outside the gene matches: 7. Per the germline V gene, CDR1 is SGHAT and CDR2 is FQNNGV. The CDR3 totals 16 residues.

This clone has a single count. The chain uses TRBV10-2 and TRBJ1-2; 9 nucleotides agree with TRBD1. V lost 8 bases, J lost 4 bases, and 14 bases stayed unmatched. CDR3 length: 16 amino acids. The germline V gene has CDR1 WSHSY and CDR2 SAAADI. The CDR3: CASGITGGTSGYGYTF. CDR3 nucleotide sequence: TGCGCCAGCGGCATTACAGGGGGCACATCGGGCTATGGCTACACCTTC.

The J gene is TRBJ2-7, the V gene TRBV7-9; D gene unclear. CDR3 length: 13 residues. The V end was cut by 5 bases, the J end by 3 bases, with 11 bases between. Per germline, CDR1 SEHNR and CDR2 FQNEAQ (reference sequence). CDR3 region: CASSRPADYEQYF. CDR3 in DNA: TGTGCCAGCAGCCGCCCCGCGGACTACGAGCAGTACTTC.

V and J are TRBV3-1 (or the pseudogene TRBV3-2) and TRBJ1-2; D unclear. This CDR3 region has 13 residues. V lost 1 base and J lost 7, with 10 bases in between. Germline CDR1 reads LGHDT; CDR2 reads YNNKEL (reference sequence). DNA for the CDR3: TGTGCCAGCAGCCAAGGTCACTCGGGTGGCTACACCTTC. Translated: CASSQGHSGGYTF.

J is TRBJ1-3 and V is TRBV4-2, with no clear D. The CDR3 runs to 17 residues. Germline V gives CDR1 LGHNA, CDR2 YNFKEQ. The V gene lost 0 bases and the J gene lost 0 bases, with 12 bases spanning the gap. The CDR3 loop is CASSQDLRAGSGNTIYF. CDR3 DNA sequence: TGTGCCAGCAGCCAAGATCTTCGGGCGGGCTCTGGAAACACCATATATTTT.

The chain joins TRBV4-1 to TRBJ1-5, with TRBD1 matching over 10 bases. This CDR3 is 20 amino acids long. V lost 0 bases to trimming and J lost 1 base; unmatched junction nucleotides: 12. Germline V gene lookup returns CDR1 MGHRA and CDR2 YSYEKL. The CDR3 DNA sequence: TGCGCCAGCAGCCAAGAAGGGGCAGGGACAGGGGCCCTAAGCAATCAGCCCCAGCATTTT. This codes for CASSQEGAGTGALSNQPQHF.

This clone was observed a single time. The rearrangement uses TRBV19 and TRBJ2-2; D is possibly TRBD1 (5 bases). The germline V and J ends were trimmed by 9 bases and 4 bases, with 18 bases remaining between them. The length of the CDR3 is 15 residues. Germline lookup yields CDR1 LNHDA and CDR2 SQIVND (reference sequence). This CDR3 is CASRRSGHFTGELFF. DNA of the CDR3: TGTGCCAGCCGTCGGTCAGGGCACTTCACCGGGGAGCTGTTTTTT. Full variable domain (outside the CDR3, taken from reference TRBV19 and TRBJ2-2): DGGITQSPKYLFRKEGQNVTLSCEQNLNHDAMYWYRQDPGQGLRLIYYSQIVNDFQKGDIAEGYSVSREKKESFPLTVTSAQKNPTAFYLCASRRSGHFTGELFFGEGSRLTVL.

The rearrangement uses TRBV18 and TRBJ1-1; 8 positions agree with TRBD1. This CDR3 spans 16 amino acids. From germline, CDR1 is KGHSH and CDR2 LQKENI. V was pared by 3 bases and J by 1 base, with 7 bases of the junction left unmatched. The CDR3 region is CASSPGQAKANTEAFF. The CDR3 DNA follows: TGTGCCAGCTCACCGGGACAGGCAAAAGCGAACACTGAAGCTTTCTTT.

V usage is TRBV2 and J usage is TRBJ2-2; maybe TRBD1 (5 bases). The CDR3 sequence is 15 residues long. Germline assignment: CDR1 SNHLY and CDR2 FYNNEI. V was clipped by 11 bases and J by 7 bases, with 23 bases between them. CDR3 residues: CAGRAQGAIFGELFF. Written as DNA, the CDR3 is TGTGCCGGCCGAGCCCAGGGCGCAATTTTCGGGGAGCTGTTTTTT.

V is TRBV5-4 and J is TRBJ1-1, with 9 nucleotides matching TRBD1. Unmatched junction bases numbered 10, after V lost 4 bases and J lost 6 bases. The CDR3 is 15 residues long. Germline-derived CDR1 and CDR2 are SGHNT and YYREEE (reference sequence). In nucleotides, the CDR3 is TGTGCCAGCAGCCATGGGGGAAGGACAGGGGCTGAAGCTTTCTTT. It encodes CASSHGGRTGAEAFF.

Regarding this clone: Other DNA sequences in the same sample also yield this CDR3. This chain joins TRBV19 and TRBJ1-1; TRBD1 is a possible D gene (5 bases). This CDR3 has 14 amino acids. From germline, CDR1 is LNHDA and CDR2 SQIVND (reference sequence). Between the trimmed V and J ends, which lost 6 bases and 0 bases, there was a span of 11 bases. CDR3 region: CASSPQGLNTEAFF. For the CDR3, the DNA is TGTGCCAGTAGCCCCCAGGGCTTGAACACTGAAGCTTTCTTT.

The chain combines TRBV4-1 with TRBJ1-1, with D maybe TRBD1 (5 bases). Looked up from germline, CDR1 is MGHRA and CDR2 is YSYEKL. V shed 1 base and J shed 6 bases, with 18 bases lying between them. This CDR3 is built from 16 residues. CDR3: CASSQGPSGGYSEAFF. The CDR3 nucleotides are TGCGCCAGCAGCCAAGGACCGTCGGGGGGATACTCTGAAGCTTTCTTT.

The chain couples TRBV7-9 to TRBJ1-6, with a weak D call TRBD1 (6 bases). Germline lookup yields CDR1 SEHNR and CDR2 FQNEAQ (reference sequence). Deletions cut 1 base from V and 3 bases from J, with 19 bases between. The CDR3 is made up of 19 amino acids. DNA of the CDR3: TGTGCCAGCAGCTTAGGGGTGGGGTCAGGGGACGGCTATAATTCACCCCTCCACTTT. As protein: CASSLGVGSGDGYNSPLHF.

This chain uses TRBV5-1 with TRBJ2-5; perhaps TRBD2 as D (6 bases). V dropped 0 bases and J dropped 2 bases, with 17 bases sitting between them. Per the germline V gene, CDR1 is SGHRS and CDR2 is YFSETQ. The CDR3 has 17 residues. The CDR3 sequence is CASSLAQAGGAQETQYF. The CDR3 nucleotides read TGCGCCAGCAGCTTGGCGCAGGCCGGAGGGGCACAAGAGACCCAGTACTTC. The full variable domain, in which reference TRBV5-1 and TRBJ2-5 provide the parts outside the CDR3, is KAGVTQTPRYLIKTRGQQVTLSCSPISGHRSVSWYQQTPGQGLQFLFEYFSETQRNKGNFPGRFSGRQFSNSRSEMNVSTLELGDSALYLCASSLAQAGGAQETQYFGPGTRLLVL.

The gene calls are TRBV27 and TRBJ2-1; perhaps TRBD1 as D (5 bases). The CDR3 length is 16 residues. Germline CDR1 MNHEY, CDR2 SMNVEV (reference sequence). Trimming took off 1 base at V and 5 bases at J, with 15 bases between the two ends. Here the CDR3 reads CASSLFRYEGDNEQFF. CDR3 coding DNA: TGTGCCAGCAGTTTATTTCGGTATGAAGGGGACAATGAGCAGTTCTTC.